Presented here are 23 T cell receptor beta chains from one specimen sequenced in a study of T cell responses to AZD1222 COVID-19 vaccine. The assay was immunoSEQ multiplex PCR, and TCRdb's table has in-frame clones only and misses some. The sample has under 110,000 clones, less than 95% seen once. The source was peripheral blood, collected 28 days after the second AZD1222 dose. These TCRs come from an adult who received the AZD1222 COVID-19 vaccine.

This rearrangement joins TRBV7-2 to TRBJ2-2, with a possible D match to TRBD2 (5 bases). V dropped 2 bases and J dropped 1 base, with 11 bases sitting between them. This CDR3 comprises 16 residues. Germline V CDR1 and CDR2: SGHTA, FQGNSA. CDR3: CASSLQGGGNTGELFF. The CDR3 coding sequence is TGTGCCAGCAGCTTACAAGGAGGCGGGAACACCGGGGAGCTGTTTTTT.

A note on this clone: The sample carries other DNA sequences with the same CDR3. The genes are TRBV4-3 and TRBJ1-6, with D unclear. Between the trimmed V and J ends, which lost 0 bases and 10 bases, there was a span of 13 bases. The CDR3 covers 15 residues. Germline loops: CDR1 LGHNA, CDR2 YSLEER. The CDR3 nucleotides read TGCGCCAGCAGCCAAGATGAGGGCCGGGGATCACCCCTCCACTTT. It translates to CASSQDEGRGSPLHF.

The rearrangement links TRBV5-6 to TRBJ1-5; 8 nucleotides align to TRBD1. Germline-derived CDR1 and CDR2 are SGHDT and YYEEEE. The CDR3 contains 15 residues. Trimming took 1 base from V and 6 from J; bases not matched to a gene: 6. The CDR3 DNA sequence: TGTGCCAGCAGCTTGACCTCAGGGGGCGGTCAGCCCCAGCATTTT. It is translated as CASSLTSGGGQPQHF.

The V call is TRBV7-9, the J call TRBJ2-1; TRBD1 agrees at 9 bases. Germline V gene sequence: CDR1 SEHNR, CDR2 FQNEAQ (reference sequence). The CDR3 contains 16 residues. The junction had 13 bases not matched to a gene; V was cut back by 5 bases and J by 8 bases. The CDR3 loop reads CASSPVGGQGVDEQFF. The CDR3 nucleotides are TGTGCCAGCAGCCCGGTTGGGGGACAGGGCGTCGATGAGCAGTTCTTC.

The rearrangement joins TRBV6-5 to TRBJ1-2; D unclear. Germline CDR1 is MNHEY and CDR2 is SVGAGI. There are 14 residues in the CDR3. With 6 bases removed from V and 3 bases from J, the gap between germline ends came to 14 bases. Here the CDR3 reads CASSRRRQDYGYTF. The CDR3 DNA sequence: TGTGCCAGCAGCCGACGGAGGCAGGACTATGGCTACACCTTC.

The rearrangement joins TRBV4-2 to TRBJ2-4; no reliable D call. The V end was cut by 0 bases, the J end by 8 bases, with 14 bases between. CDR3 length equals 15 residues. CDR1 LGHNA and CDR2 YNFKEQ come from the germline V gene. CDR3 region: CASSQEDTSWDIQYF. The DNA for the CDR3 is TGTGCCAGCAGCCAAGAAGATACGTCTTGGGACATTCAGTACTTC.

The chain recombines TRBV5-4 with TRBJ2-7; the D gene is possibly TRBD1 (5 bases). In germline, CDR1 is SGHNT, CDR2 YYREEE (reference sequence). This CDR3 has 17 amino acids. Trimming left V 1 base short and J 0 bases short, with 17 bases between. The CDR3 loop reads CASSLSQGRGSSYEQYF. CDR3 DNA: TGTGCCAGCAGCTTGAGTCAGGGAAGAGGCAGCTCCTACGAGCAGTACTTC.

The table lists this clone with a count of one. The chain is built from TRBV3-1 (or the pseudogene TRBV3-2) and TRBJ2-1, with D possibly matching TRBD1 (5 bases). This CDR3 is 14 amino acids long. V was shortened by 1 base and J by 9 bases, with 13 bases between the two germline ends. Germline-derived CDR1 and CDR2 are LGHDT and YNNKEL (reference sequence). In DNA form, the CDR3 reads TGTGCCAGCAGCCAAGGCCGCTCAGGGCGTGAGCAGTTCTTC. Encoded protein: CASSQGRSGREQFF.

The J gene is TRBJ1-5, the V gene TRBV25-1, with D maybe TRBD1 (5 bases). Trimming took 6 bases from V and 2 from J, leaving 11 bases between them. Germline V gene lookup returns CDR1 MGHDK and CDR2 SYGVNS. This CDR3 region has 14 residues. The CDR3 loop reads CASSRAGGNQPQHF. CDR3 nucleotides: TGTGCCAGCAGCAGGGCGGGGGGCAATCAGCCCCAGCATTTT.

This chain uses TRBV5-1 with TRBJ2-7; no clear D. The CDR3 spans 16 residues. V dropped 0 bases and J dropped 0 bases, with 13 bases sitting between them. Germline-derived CDR1 and CDR2 are SGHRS and YFSETQ. CDR3 DNA: TGCGCCAGCAGCTTGGATAGGGCTACCCACTCCTACGAGCAGTACTTC. Protein sequence: CASSLDRATHSYEQYF.

V usage is TRBV18 and J usage is TRBJ1-2, with 7 bases lining up with TRBD1. V trimming: 1 base; J trimming: 4 bases; junction bases outside the gene matches: 3. The CDR3 is 14 residues long. Germline CDR1 reads KGHSH; CDR2 reads LQKENI. CDR3 sequence: CASSPQGAGYGYTF. For the CDR3, the DNA is TGTGCCAGCTCACCACAGGGGGCTGGCTATGGCTACACCTTC.

This clone was seen once. The chain couples TRBV10-3 to TRBJ1-5; D perhaps matches TRBD1 (5 bases). The CDR3 has 16 amino acids. Germline V gene lookup returns CDR1 ENHRY and CDR2 SYGVKD. Trimming cost V 3 bases and J 4 bases, with 16 bases left between them. The CDR3 sequence: CAISEVRGVGNQPQHF. The CDR3 DNA follows: TGTGCCATCAGTGAAGTCAGAGGGGTCGGGAATCAGCCCCAGCATTTT.

This clone has just one count. J is TRBJ2-1 and V is TRBV3-1 (or the pseudogene TRBV3-2), with D unclear. Looked up from germline, CDR1 is LGHDT and CDR2 is YNNKEL (reference sequence). V was pared by 2 bases and J by 10 bases, with 9 bases between. The CDR3 is 12 residues long. CDR3 sequence reads: CASSQRAAEQFF. CDR3 sequence (DNA): TGTGCCAGCAGCCAAAGAGCTGCAGAGCAGTTCTTC.

The gene calls are TRBV19 and TRBJ2-7; 9 bases are a match to TRBD1. CDR1 and CDR2 from the germline V gene are LNHDA and SQIVND (reference sequence). Losses at the gene ends were 5 bases for V and 7 bases for J; bases not matched to a gene: 12. The CDR3 has 15 amino acids. CDR3 in amino acids: CASSSWTGDRTEQYF. For the CDR3, the DNA is TGTGCCAGTAGTTCCTGGACAGGGGATCGGACGGAGCAGTACTTC.

V usage is TRBV29-1 and J usage is TRBJ2-5, with TRBD1 matching 10 bases. J lost 4 bases, V lost 6 bases, and 8 bases had no gene match. The length of the CDR3 is 14 residues. Germline V gene sequence: CDR1 SQVTM, CDR2 ANQGSEA. The CDR3 nucleotides are TGCAGCGTCCCCGGACAGGGGGTGCGAGAGACCCAGTACTTC. Translation gives CSVPGQGVRETQYF.

The chain links TRBV19 to TRBJ2-1; 13 positions match TRBD2. V gave up 10 bases and J gave up 6 bases; unmatched junction bases: 15. The CDR3 covers 17 residues. Germline assignment: CDR1 LNHDA and CDR2 SQIVND (reference sequence). DNA for the CDR3: TGTGCCACCCTCGGCGGACTAGCGGGAGACCCCGGCAATGAGCAGTTCTTC. This codes for CATLGGLAGDPGNEQFF.

This rearrangement joins TRBV30 to TRBJ1-5, with D possibly being TRBD1 (6 bases). This CDR3 has 13 residues. The germline V gene encodes CDR1 GTSNPN and CDR2 SVGIG (reference sequence). The germline V and J ends were trimmed by 1 base and 7 bases, with 11 bases remaining between them. CDR3 sequence: CAWSDRDPQPQHF. The CDR3 DNA is TGTGCCTGGAGTGACAGGGATCCCCAGCCCCAGCATTTT.

The chain is built from TRBV6-4 and TRBJ1-5; maybe TRBD1 (5 bases). The CDR3 length is 14 residues. Germline V gene lookup returns CDR1 MRHNA and CDR2 SNTAGT. V dropped 3 bases and J dropped 7 bases, with 13 bases sitting between them. In nucleotides, the CDR3 is TGTGCCAGCAGTGAAGGGGCAGGCGGCCAGCCCCAGCATTTT. This sequence encodes CASSEGAGGQPQHF.

This clone has more than one count but fewer than ten. One end of the junction fails to match germline, which may point to a read error. The chain combines TRBV7-7 with TRBJ1-1; D unclear. CDR3 length: 13 amino acids. Germline V lookup: CDR1 SSHAT, CDR2 FNYEAQ (reference sequence). CDR3 sequence reads: CASSRGQNTEAFF. Written as DNA, the CDR3 is TGTGCTAGCAGCCGCGGCCAGAACACTGAAGCTTTCTTT.

The chain combines TRBV4-1 with TRBJ1-2, with D maybe TRBD1 (6 bases). The CDR3 contains 15 residues. Trimming took off 2 bases at V and 6 bases at J, with 16 bases between the two ends. CDR1 is MGHRA and CDR2 is YSYEKL in the germline V gene. The CDR3 region has the DNA TGCGCCAGCAGCCAATATAGGGGGGCGGGGAATGGCTACACCTTC. This sequence encodes CASSQYRGAGNGYTF.

The chain uses TRBV5-6 and TRBJ2-7, with D uncertain. V lost 0 bases and J 1 base, leaving 11 bases between the germline ends. Per germline, CDR1 SGHDT and CDR2 YYEEEE. The CDR3 contains 15 residues. In DNA, the CDR3 is TGTGCCAGCAGCTTGGTTGGTAGCAGATCCTACGAGCAGTACTTC. Protein product: CASSLVGSRSYEQYF.

V usage is TRBV7-8 and J usage is TRBJ1-4; no clear D. The CDR3 is 16 amino acids. V lost 5 bases to trimming and J lost 2 bases, with 15 bases between them. Germline lookup yields CDR1 SGHVS and CDR2 FQNEAQ. CDR3 in DNA: TGTGCCAGCAGCCTGTCCCGTACTTTCACTAATGAAAAACTGTTTTTT. Residues: CASSLSRTFTNEKLFF.

The V call is TRBV18, the J call TRBJ1-5; no definite D call. The germline V gene has CDR1 KGHSH and CDR2 LQKENI. V was shortened by 8 bases and J by 4 bases, with 3 bases between the two germline ends. CDR3 length equals 10 residues. The CDR3 sequence: CASPNQPQHF. In DNA, the CDR3 is TGTGCCAGCCCGAATCAGCCCCAGCATTTT.